These T cell receptor beta chains were read from a single sample in a study of cytomegalovirus exposure and HLA in healthy donors. Method: immunoSEQ multiplex PCR; TCRdb's copy keeps in-frame clones and lacks some. The sample has more than 150,000 clones; 80% are singletons. Specimen: PBMCs. All receptors derive from a girl aged 5-17 years in good health and CMV-seropositive. Each CDR3 is given with its conserved first and last residue. D genes are given only for firm matches. Size is omitted from some rows. Given values are once, few, many or a class for expanded clones.

TRBD2	-	TRBV27	TRBJ2-1	CASSPTSGFYNEQFF	TGTGCCAGCAGTCCGACTAGCGGGTTCTACAATGAGCAGTTCTTC
-	-	TRBV5-1	TRBJ2-3	CASSPLGGMTDTQYF	TGCGCCAGCAGCCCGTTGGGCGGGATGACAGATACGCAGTATTTT
-	-	TRBV5-1	TRBJ1-1	CASSNRTANTEAFF	TGCGCCAGCAGCAACCGGACAGCGAACACTGAAGCTTTCTTT
TRBD2	-	TRBV10-3	TRBJ2-7	CAISEESSGSSYEQYF	TGTGCCATCAGTGAGGAATCTAGCGGGTCGTCCTACGAGCAGTACTTC
-	-	TRBV19	TRBJ2-1	CASSIPSWVNEQFF	TGTGCCAGTAGTATTCCTAGCTGGGTCAATGAGCAGTTCTTC
TRBD2	-	TRBV5-1	TRBJ2-2	CASKIPRVEREMENTGELFF	TGCGCCAGTAAAATACCCCGAGTGGAGCGGGAAATGGAGAACACCGGGGAGCTGTTTTTT
TRBD1	-	TRBV25-1	TRBJ2-5	CASSAAGGETQYF	TGTGCCAGCAGTGCCGCAGGGGGAGAGACCCAGTACTTC
TRBD1	-	TRBV4-1	TRBJ1-3	CASSQSDRGSGNTIYF	TGCGCCAGCAGCCAATCCGACAGGGGCTCTGGAAACACCATATATTTT
TRBD2	-	TRBV27	TRBJ2-3	CASSLAGGTDTQYF	TGTGCCAGCAGTTTAGCGGGAGGGACAGATACGCAGTATTTT
TRBD1	-	TRBV7-9	TRBJ1-1	CASSFDRGQAFF	TGTGCCAGCAGCTTCGACAGGGGGCAAGCTTTCTTT
-	-	TRBV19	TRBJ2-1	CASSNSLGGEQFF	TGTGCCAGTAGTAACTCGCTAGGAGGGGAGCAGTTCTTC
TRBD2	-	TRBV29-1	TRBJ2-1	CSVKGLAGTYNEQFF	TGCAGCGTTAAAGGACTAGCGGGAACCTACAATGAGCAGTTCTTC
-	-	TRBV4-2	TRBJ2-6	CASSHLSTGFSGANVLTF	TGTGCCAGCAGCCATCTCTCCACAGGGTTCTCTGGGGCCAACGTCCTGACTTTC
-	-	TRBV10-3	TRBJ2-7	CAISERSEQYF	TGTGCCATCAGTGAACGGAGCGAGCAGTACTTC
-	-	TRBV2	TRBJ1-3	CASSAGAINTIYF	TGTGCCAGCAGCGCTGGGGCTATAAACACCATATATTTT
-	-	TRBV19	TRBJ1-2	CASSIGPVNGYTF	TGTGCCAGTAGTATAGGTCCGGTTAACGGCTACACCTTC
TRBD2	once	TRBV7-2	TRBJ2-7	CASSPGSGGRSPEQYF	TGTGCCAGCAGTCCAGGGAGCGGCGGGAGATCCCCCGAGCAGTACTTC